This T cell receptor (beta chain) comes out of a study of cytomegalovirus exposure and HLA in healthy donors. Notes on the study in general: DRB1 had the most TCR associations and HLA-C the fewest, a later analysis found, with rates varying by HLA locus. Among TCR beta chains, those listed as cytomegalovirus-associated numbered under 200. A later analysis showed that HLA-associated TCR beta chains had undergone more clonal expansion than equally common others.

PCR employed 60 Vbeta and 13 Jbeta primers. Sequenced by immunoSEQ multiplex PCR; TCRdb stores in-frame clones only, minus some. The data contain about 220,000 clones, roughly 82% of them singletons. Donors had nominal health at sampling but likely had unrecorded immune exposures. Details on this clone: Its antigen is currently unknown.

This TCR came from a middle-aged woman in good health and CMV-seropositive. The sample taken for sequencing was PBMCs.

This CDR3 is CASSPLASGTGVAEQYF. The CDR3 coding sequence is TGTGCCAGCTCACCCCTAGCAAGCGGGACAGGGGTTGCCGAGCAGTACTTC. The gene calls are TRBV18 and TRBJ2-7; 10 bases line up with TRBD1. J gave up 6 bases and V 3 bases, and 14 bases lay outside the gene matches. The CDR3 loop spans 17 amino acids. Germline V gives CDR1 KGHSH, CDR2 LQKENI.